This T cell receptor (beta chain) emerged from a study of T cell repertoires in aging, cancer and after chemotherapy. TCR beta rearrangements were amplified from peripheral blood genomic DNA. TRB rearrangements spanning V, D and J were amplified using mixed TRB-A/B primers. In TCRdb, the multiplex PCR reads were re-called with MiXCR into one record per CDR3 protein. The profile shows some 5,300 distinct CDR3 sequences, roughly 30% of them singletons. This sequence originates from a human donor in good health. The sequenced sample consisted of blood.

CDR3 sequence reads: CASRARVGNNSPLHF. CDR3 nucleotide sequence: TGTGCCAGCAGGGCCCGGGTAGGGAATAATTCACCCCTCCACTTT. The rearrangement joins TRBV6-5 to TRBJ1-6; no clear D. The V gene lost 6 bases and the J gene lost 5 bases, with 14 bases spanning the gap. Per germline, CDR1 MNHEY and CDR2 SVGAGI. This CDR3 spans 15 amino acids.